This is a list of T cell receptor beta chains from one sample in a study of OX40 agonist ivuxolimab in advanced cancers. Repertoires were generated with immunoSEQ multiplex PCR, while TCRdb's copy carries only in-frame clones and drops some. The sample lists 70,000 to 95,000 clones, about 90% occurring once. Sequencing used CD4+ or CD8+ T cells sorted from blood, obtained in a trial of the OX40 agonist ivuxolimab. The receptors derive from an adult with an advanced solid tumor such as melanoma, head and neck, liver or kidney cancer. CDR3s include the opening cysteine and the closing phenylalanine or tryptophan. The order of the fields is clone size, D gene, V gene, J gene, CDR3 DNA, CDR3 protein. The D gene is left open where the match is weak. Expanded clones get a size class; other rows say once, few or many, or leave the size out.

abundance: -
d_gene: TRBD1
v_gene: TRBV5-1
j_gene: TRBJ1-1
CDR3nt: TGCGCCAGCAGCTTGGTTACAGGGGGTCTGAACACTGAAGCTTTCTTT
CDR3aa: CASSLVTGGLNTEAFF

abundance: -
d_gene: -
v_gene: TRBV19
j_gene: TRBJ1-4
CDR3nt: TGTGCCAGTAGTCCGGACGTATATTATGAAAAACTGTTTTTT
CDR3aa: CASSPDVYYEKLFF

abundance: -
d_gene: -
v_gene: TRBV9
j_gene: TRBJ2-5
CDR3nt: TGTGCCAGCAGCCTCAGACTAGAAGAGACCCAGTACTTC
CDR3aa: CASSLRLEETQYF

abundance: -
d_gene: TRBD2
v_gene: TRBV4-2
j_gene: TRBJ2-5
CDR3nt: TGTGCCAGCAGCCAAGTGACTAGCGGGGGGCTCCCAGAGACCCAGTACTTC
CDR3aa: CASSQVTSGGLPETQYF

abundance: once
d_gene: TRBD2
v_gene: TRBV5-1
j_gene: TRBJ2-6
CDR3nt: TGCGCCAGCAGCTTGGCCCCTAGCGGGGCCTTCTCTGGGGCCAACGTCCTGACTTTC
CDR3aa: CASSLAPSGAFSGANVLTF

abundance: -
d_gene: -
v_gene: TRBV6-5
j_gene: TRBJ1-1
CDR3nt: TGTGCCAGCAGTGAACCGAGTGTGAACACTGAAGCTTTCTTT
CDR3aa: CASSEPSVNTEAFF

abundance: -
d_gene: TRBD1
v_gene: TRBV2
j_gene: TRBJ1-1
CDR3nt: TGTGCCAGCAGTCTGACAGGGGGCGCGGTGAACACTGAAGCTTTCTTT
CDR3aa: CASSLTGGAVNTEAFF

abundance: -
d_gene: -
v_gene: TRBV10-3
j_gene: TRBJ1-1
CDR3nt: TGTGCCATCAGTGGGACAGCTAATTTTGAAGCTTTCTTT
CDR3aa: CAISGTANFEAFF

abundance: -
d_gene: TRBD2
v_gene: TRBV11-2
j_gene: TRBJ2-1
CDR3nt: TGTGCCAGCAGCTTTCAAGACCGGAGCGGGAGCTTCAGGAATGAGCAGTTCTTC
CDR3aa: CASSFQDRSGSFRNEQFF

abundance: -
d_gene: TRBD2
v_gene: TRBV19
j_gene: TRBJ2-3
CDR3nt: TGTGCCAGTAGTAGCCAACCCCAACCCGGGACTAGCGGGGATACGCAGTATTTT
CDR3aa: CASSSQPQPGTSGDTQYF

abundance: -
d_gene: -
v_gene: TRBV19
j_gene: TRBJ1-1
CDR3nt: TGTGCCAGTAGTATAGGCAGGGCCCTCGAAGCTTTCTTT
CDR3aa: CASSIGRALEAFF

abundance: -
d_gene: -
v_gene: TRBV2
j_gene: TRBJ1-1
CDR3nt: TGTGCCAGCAGCGGAGGACAGAACACTGAAGCTTTCTTT
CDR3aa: CASSGGQNTEAFF

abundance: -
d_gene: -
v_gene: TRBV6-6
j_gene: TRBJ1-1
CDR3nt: TGTGCCAGCAGTTACTCGGTAGTGAACACTGAAGCTTTCTTT
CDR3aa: CASSYSVVNTEAFF

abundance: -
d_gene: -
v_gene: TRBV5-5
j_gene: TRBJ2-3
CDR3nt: TGTGCCAGCAGCTGGGGGACTGGGGGAGACGGAGATACGCAGTATTTT
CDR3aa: CASSWGTGGDGDTQYF

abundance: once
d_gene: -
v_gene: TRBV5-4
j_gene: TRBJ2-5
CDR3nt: TGTGCCAGCAGCTCAAAGGTCGGGACTGGGATTTCAGAGACCCAGTACTTC
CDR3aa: CASSSKVGTGISETQYF

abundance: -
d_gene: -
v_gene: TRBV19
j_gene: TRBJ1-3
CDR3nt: TGTGCCTCCACACTCCGAGGTCTTTCTGGAAACACCATATATTTT
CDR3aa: CASTLRGLSGNTIYF

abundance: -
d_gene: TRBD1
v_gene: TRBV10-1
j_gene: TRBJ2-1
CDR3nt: TGCGCCAGCAGTGAGGCGGGACAGGGCCCCTACAATGAGCAGTTCTTC
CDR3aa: CASSEAGQGPYNEQFF

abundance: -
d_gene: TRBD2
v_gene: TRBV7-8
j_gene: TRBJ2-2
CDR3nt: TGTGCCAGCAGCTGGGGACTAGCGGGGCTCACCGGGGAGCTGTTTTTT
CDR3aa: CASSWGLAGLTGELFF

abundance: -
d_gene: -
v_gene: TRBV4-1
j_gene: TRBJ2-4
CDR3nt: TGCGCCAGCAGCCCTCTGGACAGAGGCAACATTCAGTACTTC
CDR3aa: CASSPLDRGNIQYF

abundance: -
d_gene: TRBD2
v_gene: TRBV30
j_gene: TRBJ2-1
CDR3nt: TGTGCCTGCCAAGGAAGCGGGAAGGGGGAGCAGTTCTTC
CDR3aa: CACQGSGKGEQFF

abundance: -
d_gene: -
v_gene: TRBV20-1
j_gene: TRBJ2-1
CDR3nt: TGCAGTGCTACGCTAGACCATGAGCAGTTCTTC
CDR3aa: CSATLDHEQFF

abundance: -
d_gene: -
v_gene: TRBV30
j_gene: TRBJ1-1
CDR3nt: TGTGCCTGGAGTACGGGGGCTGAAGCTTTCTTT
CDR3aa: CAWSTGAEAFF